This TCR beta chain appears in the sequencing data of a study of PD-L1 blockade in urothelial cancer. At the level of the study: Atezolizumab (1,200 mg intravenously every 3 weeks) began at some point between 2014 and 2016 for patients. The median number of T cells present in blood samples was some 140,000. Of roughly 30 patients, approximately 23 were males with bladder-origin urothelial cancer. The authors examined blood 3 weeks (second dose) and 6 weeks after treatment start.

Only in-frame clones appear in the TCRdb table, and some are missing; sequencing was by immunoSEQ multiplex PCR. The data show 30,000 or so clones, around 86% seen once. This CDR3 region has 21 residues. V lost 0 bases to trimming and J lost 1 base; unmatched junction nucleotides: 19. The sample here was PBMCs, taken around atezolizumab (anti-PD-L1) treatment. The source of this sequence is a man aged 50 to 60 with urothelial cancer. The genes are TRBV23-1 and TRBJ1-1, with TRBD1 identical over 8 bases. TRBV23-1 qualifies as an ORF whose function is uncertain. The CDR3: CASSQSEKPIPPDRGNTEAFF. The DNA of the CDR3 is TGCGCCAGCAGTCAATCGGAAAAACCAATCCCACCCGACAGGGGGAACACTGAAGCTTTCTTT.